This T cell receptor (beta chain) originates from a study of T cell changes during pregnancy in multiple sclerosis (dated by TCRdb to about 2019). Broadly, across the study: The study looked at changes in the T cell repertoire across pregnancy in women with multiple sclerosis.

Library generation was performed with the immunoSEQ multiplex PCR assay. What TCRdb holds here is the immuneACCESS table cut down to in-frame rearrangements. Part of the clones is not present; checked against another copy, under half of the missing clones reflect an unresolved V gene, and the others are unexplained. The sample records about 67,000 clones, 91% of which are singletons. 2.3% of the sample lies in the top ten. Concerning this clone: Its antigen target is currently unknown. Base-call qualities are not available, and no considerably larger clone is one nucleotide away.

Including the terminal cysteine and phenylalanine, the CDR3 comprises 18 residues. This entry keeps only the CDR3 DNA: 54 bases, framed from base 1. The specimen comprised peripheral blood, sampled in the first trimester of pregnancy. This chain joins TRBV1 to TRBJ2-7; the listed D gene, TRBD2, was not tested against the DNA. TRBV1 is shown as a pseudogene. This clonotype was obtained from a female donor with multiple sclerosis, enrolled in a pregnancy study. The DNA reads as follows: TGCACCAGCAGCCCATACGGAGTAGCGGGAGATGGTACCTACGAGCAGTACTTC. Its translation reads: CTSSPYGVAGDGTYEQYF.